This section outlines one T cell receptor beta chain sequence together with its context. This record comes from a study of OX40 agonist ivuxolimab in advanced cancers. The CDR3 runs to 16 residues. Per germline, CDR1 MNHEY and CDR2 SMNVEV (reference sequence). Trimming removed 2 bases at V and 0 bases at J, with 14 bases between. Using immunoSEQ multiplex PCR, the repertoire was profiled, and TCRdb retains in-frame clones only, with some absent. This sample has tens of thousands of clones, with 80% to 85% found just once. The specimen comprised CD4+ or CD8+ T cells sorted from blood, sampled in a trial of the OX40 agonist ivuxolimab. The chain carries TRBV27 and TRBJ2-7, with a possible D match to TRBD2 (5 bases). The receptor comes from an adult with an advanced solid tumor such as melanoma, head and neck, liver or kidney cancer. CDR3 sequence reads: CASSLTPWESSYEQYF. DNA of the CDR3: TGTGCCAGCAGTTTAACGCCTTGGGAGAGCTCCTACGAGCAGTACTTC.